These 22 T cell receptor beta chains came from one sample sequenced in a study of radiotherapy plus CTLA-4 blockade in lung cancer. Some clones are missing from TCRdb's copy, which holds only in-frame ones; the method was immunoSEQ multiplex PCR. Of about 51,000 clones listed, about three quarters are singletons. This material consisted of peripheral blood, taken from a patient treated with radiotherapy plus ipilimumab. The origin of the receptors is a human donor with non-small cell lung cancer whose response to radiotherapy plus ipilimumab could not be evaluated.

This clone was counted a few times. The chain is built from TRBV27 and TRBJ2-7; TRBD2 aligns across 7 bases. The CDR3 runs 13 residues. V shed 3 bases, J shed 1 base, and the junction held 0 bases outside the gene matches. Germline V gene data show CDR1 as MNHEY and CDR2 as SMNVEV (reference sequence). This CDR3 is CASSFGGSYEQYF. The CDR3 DNA follows: TGTGCCAGCAGTTTCGGGGGGTCCTACGAGCAGTACTTC.

V usage is TRBV4-2 and J usage is TRBJ2-7; D is perhaps TRBD2 (5 bases). The V and J ends lost 4 bases and 2 bases respectively, with 9 bases between them. Germline V gives CDR1 LGHNA, CDR2 YNFKEQ. The CDR3 covers 13 residues. CDR3: CASSPDGTYEQYF. CDR3 in DNA: TGTGCCAGCAGCCCGGACGGGACCTACGAGCAGTACTTC.

The V call is TRBV28, the J call TRBJ1-4; D is possibly TRBD1 (5 bases). Trimming left V 5 bases short and J 0 bases short, with 13 bases between. CDR3 length equals 16 residues. Germline lookup yields CDR1 MDHEN and CDR2 SYDVKM. The CDR3 coding sequence is TGTGCCAGCAGTCCCATTCAGGGTGCAACTAATGAAAAACTGTTTTTT. This gives the protein CASSPIQGATNEKLFF.

V and J are TRBV4-3 and TRBJ1-2, with no clear D. Between the trimmed V and J ends, which lost 0 bases and 0 bases, there was a span of 11 bases. The CDR3 is 16 amino acids. Germline CDR1 reads LGHNA; CDR2 reads YSLEER. CDR3 in DNA: TGCGCCAGCAGCCAAGATTTGAGCACTTCTAACTATGGCTACACCTTC. Translated, it gives CASSQDLSTSNYGYTF.

V is TRBV18 and J is TRBJ1-1; TRBD1 agrees at 11 bases. The CDR3 is made up of 18 amino acids. V lost 0 bases to trimming and J lost 6 bases; unmatched junction nucleotides: 12. Germline CDR1 is KGHSH and CDR2 is LQKENI. CDR3 loop: CASSPPRGQGALMAEAFF. DNA for the CDR3: TGTGCCAGCTCACCACCGCGTGGACAGGGGGCTCTCATGGCTGAAGCTTTCTTT.

This clone showed up just once. V is TRBV9 and J is TRBJ1-1, with a tentative D call TRBD1 (5 bases). CDR3 length equals 14 residues. The germline V gene encodes CDR1 SGDLS and CDR2 YYNGEE. Trimming cost V 0 bases and J 4 bases, with 10 bases left between them. CDR3 in amino acids: CASSVAGGGTEAFF. The CDR3 bases are TGTGCCAGCAGCGTAGCGGGGGGGGGCACTGAAGCTTTCTTT.

This clone was recorded once. The rearrangement links TRBV5-1 to TRBJ2-5; 7 bases align to TRBD2. The CDR3 spans 15 residues. Trimming at V came to 4 bases and at J to 0 bases, leaving 6 bases not matched to a gene. Germline assignment: CDR1 SGHRS and CDR2 YFSETQ. The CDR3 here is CASSPGRGNQETQYF. In DNA form, the CDR3 reads TGCGCCAGCAGCCCGGGGAGGGGCAACCAAGAGACCCAGTACTTC.

This clone has a handful of counts. The chain employs TRBV5-1 and TRBJ1-1; 8 bases align to TRBD1. CDR1 SGHRS and CDR2 YFSETQ come from the germline V gene. The CDR3 contains 13 residues. Germline trimming cut 3 bases from V and 7 bases from J; bases unmatched to any gene: 5. CDR3: CASSYLQGGEAFF. The DNA of the CDR3 is TGCGCCAGCAGCTACCTACAGGGGGGTGAAGCTTTCTTT.

The chain employs TRBV5-1 and TRBJ2-3; 7 nucleotides align to TRBD1. V lost 2 bases to trimming and J lost 1 base; unmatched junction nucleotides: 7. CDR3 length equals 16 residues. Germline assignment: CDR1 SGHRS and CDR2 YFSETQ. CDR3 protein: CASSLQGSWGTDTQYF. The CDR3 bases are TGCGCCAGCAGCTTACAGGGGAGTTGGGGCACAGATACGCAGTATTTT.

The chain uses TRBV6-5 and TRBJ2-4; maybe TRBD1 (6 bases). The CDR3 loop spans 16 amino acids. Germline-derived CDR1 and CDR2 are MNHEY and SVGAGI. V gave up 3 bases and J gave up 0 bases, with 12 bases separating them. The CDR3 coding sequence is TGTGCCAGCAGTTATGGACAGTCAGTAGCCAAAAACATTCAGTACTTC. It translates to CASSYGQSVAKNIQYF.

The table lists this clone with a count of one. The chain combines TRBV5-1 with TRBJ1-3; 7 nucleotides match TRBD1. The CDR3 runs 15 residues. Per the germline V gene, CDR1 is SGHRS and CDR2 is YFSETQ. Losses at the gene ends were 4 bases for V and 4 bases for J; bases not matched to a gene: 8. The CDR3 region is CASSIRQGRGNTIYF. DNA for the CDR3: TGCGCCAGCAGCATCAGACAGGGTCGAGGAAACACCATATATTTT.

The J gene is TRBJ2-5, the V gene TRBV6-5, with 7 bases that match TRBD2. Germline CDR1 MNHEY, CDR2 SVGAGI. There are 13 residues in the CDR3. V gave up 6 bases and J gave up 5 bases; unmatched junction bases: 6. The CDR3 coding sequence is TGTGCCAGCAGCCGGACTAGAGAGGAGACCCAGTACTTC. Protein product: CASSRTREETQYF.

The J gene is TRBJ2-5, the V gene TRBV19; TRBD1 matches at 8 bases. Germline loops: CDR1 LNHDA, CDR2 SQIVND (reference sequence). V shed 5 bases and J 2 bases; nucleotides not matched to a gene: 13. This CDR3 has 17 amino acids. CDR3 DNA: TGTGCCAGTAGTCCCCTCCCCGGACAGGGAATACAAGAGACCCAGTACTTC. Encoded protein: CASSPLPGQGIQETQYF.

The chain joins TRBV7-2 to TRBJ2-7; TRBD2 agrees at 9 bases. The V gene end was trimmed by 3 bases and the J gene end by 2 bases; junction bases not matched to a gene: 2. This CDR3 comprises 14 residues. CDR1 SGHTA and CDR2 FQGNSA come from the germline V gene. The CDR3 nucleotides read TGTGCCAGCAGCTTTAGCGGGGGACCCTACGAGCAGTACTTC. Translating gives CASSFSGGPYEQYF.

The chain couples TRBV27 to TRBJ1-1, with 8 bases matching TRBD1. CDR1 and CDR2 (germline): MNHEY, SMNVEV (reference sequence). The ends lost 4 bases at V and 4 bases at J; junction bases unmatched: 2. This CDR3 contains 13 residues. The CDR3 sequence is CASSYRGGTEAFF. DNA of the CDR3: TGTGCCAGCAGTTACAGGGGGGGCACTGAAGCTTTCTTT.

The rearrangement uses TRBV27 and TRBJ2-1; 9 bases align to TRBD2. Germline loops: CDR1 MNHEY, CDR2 SMNVEV (reference sequence). The CDR3 has 13 residues. V shed 11 bases, J shed 4 bases, and the junction held 6 bases outside the gene matches. The CDR3 is CAARTSAYNEQFF. The CDR3 DNA follows: TGTGCCGCCAGGACTAGCGCTTACAATGAGCAGTTCTTC.

This clone was seen a handful of times. The rearrangement uses TRBV30 and TRBJ1-4; D is uncertain. This CDR3 is built from 13 residues. Germline values: CDR1 GTSNPN, CDR2 SVGIG (reference sequence). Trimming cost V 0 bases and J 5 bases, with 7 bases left between them. CDR3 sequence reads: CAWSVQINEKLFF. The CDR3 DNA is TGTGCCTGGAGTGTACAGATCAATGAAAAACTGTTTTTT.

The sample holds one count of this clone. The gene calls are TRBV5-1 and TRBJ2-1; D is possibly TRBD1 (6 bases). V was shortened by 1 base and J by 0 bases, with 8 bases between the two germline ends. CDR1 and CDR2 from the germline V gene are SGHRS and YFSETQ. The CDR3 consists of 15 residues. The CDR3 DNA follows: TGCGCCAGCAGCTTGACAGGGAGCTCCTACAATGAGCAGTTCTTC. Protein product: CASSLTGSSYNEQFF.

The genes are TRBV28 and TRBJ1-2, with D perhaps matching TRBD1 (6 bases). The CDR3 has 14 amino acids. The V end lost 7 bases, the J end lost 8 bases, and 20 bases lay between the germline ends. CDR1 and CDR2 from the germline V gene are MDHEN and SYDVKM. The CDR3: CASIPNRDLGGYTF. CDR3 nucleotides: TGTGCCAGCATACCCAACAGGGACCTTGGGGGCTACACCTTC.

In its sample, this clone was seen once. Written as DNA, the CDR3 is TGCGCCAGCAGCCAAGGGGCACAGAGCTACAATGAGCAGTTCTTC. Translated: CASSQGAQSYNEQFF. The chain joins TRBV4-3 to TRBJ2-1; D ambiguous. This CDR3 is built from 15 residues. Germline CDR1 and CDR2: LGHNA and YSLEER. Trimming left V 1 base short and J 3 bases short, with 10 bases between.

The rearrangement links TRBV2 to TRBJ1-2; a weak D match, TRBD1 (6 bases). Germline V gives CDR1 SNHLY, CDR2 FYNNEI. V lost 5 bases to trimming and J lost 4 bases, with 14 bases between them. The CDR3 length is 14 residues. The CDR3 loop reads CASSPGGQPYGYTF. CDR3 nucleotides: TGTGCCAGCAGTCCCGGAGGACAGCCCTATGGCTACACCTTC.

V is TRBV28 and J is TRBJ2-1; 8 positions agree with TRBD2. This CDR3 has 15 amino acids. With V trimmed by 5 bases and J by 4 bases, 7 bases remained unmatched. Germline assignment: CDR1 MDHEN and CDR2 SYDVKM. Here the CDR3 reads CASSRRGVPYNEQFF. The CDR3 bases are TGTGCCAGCAGTCGGCGGGGGGTCCCTTACAATGAGCAGTTCTTC.